This TCR beta chain is from a study of shared clonotypes between healthy human individuals. Authors' processing steps: From ImmunoSEQ came sequences covering only the junction and carrying no quality scores, so filtering differed. TCRdb keeps only in-frame clones here, not all; method: immunoSEQ multiplex PCR. D and trimming come from the DNA, and the V and J calls and clone size come from that table. Of around 2,000,000 clones listed, just under 95% are singletons. Selected positively for CCR7 and CD45RO-negative, naive CD8 cells excluded terminally differentiated effector memory CD45RA+ cells. As regards this clone: Its antigen is unidentified. The CDR3 does not end in the conserved phenylalanine or tryptophan, so this is likely a read error.

Germline V lookup: CDR1 SGHRS, CDR2 YFSETQ. This CDR3 spans 14 amino acids. Findings and caveats of the study: Estimated richness was generally greater in naive than memory subsets.

Source material: naive CD8+ T cells sorted from blood. This TCR was recovered from a young man in good health. This chain joins TRBV5-1 and TRBJ1-1; D perhaps matches TRBD1 (6 bases). CDR3 DNA: TGCGCCGGCAGCTCGCAGACAGGGAACACTGAAGCTTTCTCT. Residues: CAGSSQTGNTEAFS.